Listed below are T cell receptor beta chains from one sample, sequenced in a study of shared clonotypes between healthy human individuals. Assay used: immunoSEQ multiplex PCR; TCRdb lists only in-frame clones, some missing. The table shows around 370,000 clones, with 90% to 97% occurring only once. The sequencing input was memory CD8+ T cells sorted from blood. These receptors all come from a man younger than 40 in good health. The CDR3 runs from the conserved cysteine through the conserved F or W.

v_gene	j_gene	CDR3aa
TRBV18	TRBJ2-7	CASSPTGDEQYF
TRBV6-1	TRBJ2-7	CASSEGVSGYEQYF
TRBV7-2	TRBJ2-5	CASSLSGIEETQYF
TRBV30	TRBJ1-1	CAWITGPEAFF
TRBV19	TRBJ1-2	CASSMEGYYGYTF
TRBV4-2	TRBJ1-5	CASSQYFRRSSGNQPQHF
TRBV7-8	TRBJ2-2	CASRVPRAGELFF
TRBV7-9	TRBJ2-3	CASSFPTSGSFTDTQYF
TRBV7-2	TRBJ2-2	CASSLALGAGELFF
TRBV10-3	TRBJ1-2	CAISEDNYGYTF
TRBV5-1	TRBJ1-1	CASSNTANTEAFF
TRBV7-7	-	CASSLVVTSGLTYEQYF
TRBV7-2	TRBJ2-3	CASSLKKTSGSLRDTQYF
TRBV5-1	TRBJ2-7	CASSLTSGNYEQYF
TRBV21-1	TRBJ2-7	CASILDRECEQYF
TRBV5-6	TRBJ2-7	CASSASGTGLYEQYF
TRBV7-8	TRBJ2-1	CASSLAGEGEQFF
TRBV7-7	TRBJ2-7	CASSPVGGEQYF
TRBV5-1	TRBJ1-5	CASSLVGSQPQHF
TRBV28	TRBJ1-5	CASSLMAGANQPQHF
TRBV14	TRBJ2-7	CASSQGWRGEQYF
TRBV2	TRBJ2-3	CASSARADTQYF
TRBV19	TRBJ2-3	CASSLPRTSGSPDTQYF